Following are 6 T cell receptor beta chains from one sample sequenced in a study of blood T cells in healthy people across ages. Sample-barcoded 5' priming and a J-beta primer mix drove a second PCR of 7 to 11 cycles. TCRdb re-called the 5' RACE reads with MiXCR, one entry per CDR3 protein. The sample holds over 1,500,000 distinct CDR3 sequences, roughly 52% seen once. Sample: blood. The receptors come from a middle-aged woman in good health.

This sequence joins TRBV7-2 and TRBJ2-5; no firm D call. Trimming took 5 bases from V and 11 from J, leaving 18 bases between them. The CDR3 runs 13 residues. CDR1 is SGHTA and CDR2 is FQGNSA in the germline V gene. The CDR3 DNA sequence: TGTGCCAGCAGCCAAAACCGCCCCAGTGAGCAGTACTTC. It translates to CASSQNRPSEQYF.

The V call is TRBV7-2, the J call TRBJ1-2; 8 nucleotides align to TRBD1. The germline CDR1 and CDR2 sequences are SGHTA and FQGNSA. This CDR3 contains 16 residues. J gave up 4 bases and V 5 bases, and 12 bases lay outside the gene matches. CDR3 residues: CASSPSSTGEGYGYTF. CDR3 nucleotide sequence: TGTGCCAGCAGCCCCTCTTCGACAGGGGAGGGCTATGGCTACACCTTC.

The CDR3 nucleotides are TGTGCCAGCAGTTTATTAGTCCTGAGCTCCTACAATGAGCAGTACTTC. Translated: CASSLLVLSSYNEQYF. The chain links TRBV27 to TRBJ2-1; no definite D call. With the DNA end fitting TRBJ2-7 better, the J assignment may be wrong. Germline V gene sequence: CDR1 MNHEY, CDR2 SMNVEV (reference sequence). This CDR3 is 16 amino acids long.

This chain connects TRBV29-1 to TRBJ1-4; D is undetermined. V was clipped by 5 bases and J by 4 bases, with 11 bases between them. The CDR3 runs 13 residues. Per germline, CDR1 SQVTM and CDR2 ANQGSEA. The CDR3 is CSVSWQFNEKLFF. The CDR3 region has the DNA TGCAGCGTTTCTTGGCAGTTTAATGAAAAACTGTTTTTT.

The chain employs TRBV15 and TRBJ2-5; D unclear. V was cut by 0 bases and J by 4 bases, with 9 bases left in between. This CDR3 is built from 14 residues. The V gene's germline CDR1 is LNHNV and CDR2 YYDKDF (reference sequence). The CDR3 nucleotides are TGTGCCACCAGCAGAGATCGGGTTTCAGAGACCCAGTACTTC. Its translation is CATSRDRVSETQYF.

The genes are TRBV6-2 or TRBV6-3 and TRBJ2-5, with D possibly TRBD1 on 5 matching bases. Between the trimmed V and J ends, which lost 7 bases and 1 base, there was a span of 19 bases. The CDR3 is made up of 16 amino acids. Germline V gene data show CDR1 as MNHEY and CDR2 as SVGEGT. CDR3 loop: CASTSSGKRSQETQYF. As DNA, the CDR3 is TGTGCCAGCACGTCGTCAGGGAAGAGGAGCCAAGAGACCCAGTACTTC.